This T cell receptor beta chain stems from a study of OX40 agonist ivuxolimab in advanced cancers. At the level of the study: Patients in the trial were receiving intravenous ivuxolimab every 2 weeks, at doses of 0.01 to 10 mg/kg.

Only one count was recorded for this clone. Collection of blood occurred at baseline, at cycle 4 day 1, and at cycle 7 day 1. Some clones are missing from TCRdb's copy, which holds only in-frame ones; the method was immunoSEQ multiplex PCR. The sample gives tens of thousands of clones, over 75% of which show up once; approximately 5% is in the top ten. The CDR3 consists of 15 residues. Trimming cost V 6 bases and J 7 bases, with 21 bases left between them. Germline V gene sequence: CDR1 SGHTA, CDR2 FQGTGA. The sequences come from CD4+ or CD8+ T cells sorted from blood, collected in a trial of the OX40 agonist ivuxolimab. This sequence was found in an adult with an advanced solid tumor such as melanoma, head and neck, liver or kidney cancer. The V gene is TRBV7-3, the J gene TRBJ1-1; tentative D call: TRBD1 (5 bases). The CDR3 region has the DNA TGTGCCAGCAGTAACAAGGTCGGCGGGACTAGTGAAGCTTTCTTT. Translated, it gives CASSNKVGGTSEAFF.